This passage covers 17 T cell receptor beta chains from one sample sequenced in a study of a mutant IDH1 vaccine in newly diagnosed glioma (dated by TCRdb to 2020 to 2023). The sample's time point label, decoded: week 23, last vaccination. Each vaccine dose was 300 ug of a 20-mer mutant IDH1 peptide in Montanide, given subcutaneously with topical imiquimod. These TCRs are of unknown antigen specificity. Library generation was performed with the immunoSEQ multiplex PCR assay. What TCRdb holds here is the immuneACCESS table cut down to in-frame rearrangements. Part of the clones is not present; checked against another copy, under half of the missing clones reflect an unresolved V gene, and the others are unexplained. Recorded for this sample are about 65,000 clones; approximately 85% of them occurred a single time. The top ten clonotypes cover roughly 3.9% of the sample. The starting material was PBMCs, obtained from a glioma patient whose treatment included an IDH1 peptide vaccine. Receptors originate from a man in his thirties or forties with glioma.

CDR3 coding DNA: TGTGCCAGCAGCCAGGCAGGGTTTGAGACCTACGAGCAGTACTTC. This gives the protein CASSQAGFETYEQYF. V gene TRBV4-2 combines with J gene TRBJ2-7; possibly TRBD1 for D (5 bases). The V gene lost 3 bases and the J gene lost 2 bases, with 14 bases spanning the gap. Germline V CDR1 and CDR2: LGHNA, YNFKEQ. CDR3 length: 15 residues.

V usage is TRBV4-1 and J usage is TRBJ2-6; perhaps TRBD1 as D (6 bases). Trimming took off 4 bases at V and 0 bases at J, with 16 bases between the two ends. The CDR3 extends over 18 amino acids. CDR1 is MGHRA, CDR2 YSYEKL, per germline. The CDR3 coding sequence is TGCGCCAGCAGCCTAGGACAGCAAGCTGGCTCTGGGGCCAACGTCCTGACTTTC. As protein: CASSLGQQAGSGANVLTF.

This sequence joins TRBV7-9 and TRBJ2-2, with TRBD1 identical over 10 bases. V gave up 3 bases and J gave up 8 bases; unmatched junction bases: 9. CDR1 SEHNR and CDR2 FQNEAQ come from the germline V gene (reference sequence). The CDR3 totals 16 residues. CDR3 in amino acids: CASSFDGTGERGELFF. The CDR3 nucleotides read TGTGCCAGCAGCTTCGACGGGACAGGGGAGAGGGGGGAGCTGTTTTTT.

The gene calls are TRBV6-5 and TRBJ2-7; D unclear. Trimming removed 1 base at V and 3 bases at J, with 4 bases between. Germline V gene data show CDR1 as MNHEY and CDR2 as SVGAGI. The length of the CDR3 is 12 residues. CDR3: CASSYYGYEQYF. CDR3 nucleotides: TGTGCCAGCAGTTACTACGGCTACGAGCAGTACTTC.

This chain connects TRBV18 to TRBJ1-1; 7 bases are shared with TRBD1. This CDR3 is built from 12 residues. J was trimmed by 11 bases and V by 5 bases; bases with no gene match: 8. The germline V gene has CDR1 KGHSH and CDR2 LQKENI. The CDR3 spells CASSSLQGPAFF. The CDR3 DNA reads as TGTGCCAGCTCATCCCTACAGGGGCCGGCTTTCTTT.

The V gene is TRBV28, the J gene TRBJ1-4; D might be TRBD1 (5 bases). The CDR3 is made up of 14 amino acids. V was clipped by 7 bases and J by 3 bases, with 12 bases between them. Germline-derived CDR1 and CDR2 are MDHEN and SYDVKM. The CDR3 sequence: CASKEGPPNEKLFF. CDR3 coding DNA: TGTGCCAGCAAAGAGGGGCCACCTAATGAAAAACTGTTTTTT.

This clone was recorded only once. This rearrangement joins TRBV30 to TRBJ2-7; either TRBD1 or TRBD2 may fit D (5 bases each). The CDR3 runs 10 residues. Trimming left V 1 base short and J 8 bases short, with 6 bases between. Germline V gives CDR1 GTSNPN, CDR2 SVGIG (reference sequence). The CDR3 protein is CAWSGGKQYF. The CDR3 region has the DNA TGTGCCTGGAGTGGGGGGAAGCAGTACTTC.

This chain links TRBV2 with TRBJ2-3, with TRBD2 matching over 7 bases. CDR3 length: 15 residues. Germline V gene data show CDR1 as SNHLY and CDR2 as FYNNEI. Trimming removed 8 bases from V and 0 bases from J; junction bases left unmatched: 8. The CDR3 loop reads CASLLGGVSTDTQYF. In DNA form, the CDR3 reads TGTGCCAGCCTCCTGGGGGGGGTTAGCACAGATACGCAGTATTTT.

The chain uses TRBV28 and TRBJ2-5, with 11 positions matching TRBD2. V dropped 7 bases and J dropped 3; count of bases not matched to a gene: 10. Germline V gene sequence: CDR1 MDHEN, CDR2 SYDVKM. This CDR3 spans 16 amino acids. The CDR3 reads CASTAGLAGGKETQYF. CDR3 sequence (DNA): TGTGCCAGCACGGCCGGGCTAGCGGGGGGAAAAGAGACCCAGTACTTC.

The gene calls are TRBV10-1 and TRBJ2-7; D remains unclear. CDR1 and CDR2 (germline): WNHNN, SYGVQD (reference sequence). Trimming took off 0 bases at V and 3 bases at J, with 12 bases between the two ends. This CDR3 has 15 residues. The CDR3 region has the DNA TGCGCCAGCAGTGAGTCGACATTTGCAGTCTACGAGCAGTACTTC. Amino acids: CASSESTFAVYEQYF.

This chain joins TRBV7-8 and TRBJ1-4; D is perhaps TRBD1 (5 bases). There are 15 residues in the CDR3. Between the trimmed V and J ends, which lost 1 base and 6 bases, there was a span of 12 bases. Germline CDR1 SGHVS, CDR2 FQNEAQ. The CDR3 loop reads CASSLGRLGDEKLFF. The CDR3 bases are TGTGCCAGCAGCTTAGGAAGGTTAGGGGATGAAAAACTGTTTTTT.

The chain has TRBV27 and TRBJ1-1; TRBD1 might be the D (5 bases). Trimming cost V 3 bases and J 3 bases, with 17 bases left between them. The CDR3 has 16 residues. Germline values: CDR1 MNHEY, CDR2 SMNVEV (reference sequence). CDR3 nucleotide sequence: TGTGCCAGCAGTTTTAACCGCCACGCAGGGTACACTGAAGCTTTCTTT. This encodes CASSFNRHAGYTEAFF.

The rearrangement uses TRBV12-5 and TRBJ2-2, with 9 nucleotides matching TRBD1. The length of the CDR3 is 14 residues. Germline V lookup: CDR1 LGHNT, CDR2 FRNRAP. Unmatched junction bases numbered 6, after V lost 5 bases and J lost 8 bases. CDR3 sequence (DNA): TGTGCTAGTGGTCTGGGACAGGGCCAAGGGGAGCTGTTTTTT. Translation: CASGLGQGQGELFF.

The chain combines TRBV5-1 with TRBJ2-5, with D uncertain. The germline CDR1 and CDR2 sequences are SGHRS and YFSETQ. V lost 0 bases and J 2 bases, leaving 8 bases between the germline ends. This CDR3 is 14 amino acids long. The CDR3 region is CASSLAEVQETQYF. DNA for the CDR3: TGCGCCAGCAGCTTGGCCGAGGTACAAGAGACCCAGTACTTC.

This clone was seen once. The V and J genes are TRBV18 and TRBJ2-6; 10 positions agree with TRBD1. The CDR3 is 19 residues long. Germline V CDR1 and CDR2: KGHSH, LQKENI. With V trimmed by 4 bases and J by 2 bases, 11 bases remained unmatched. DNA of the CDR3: TGTGCCAGCTCACTACGAACCGGGACAGGGGTAACTGGGGCCAACGTCCTGACTTTC. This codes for CASSLRTGTGVTGANVLTF.

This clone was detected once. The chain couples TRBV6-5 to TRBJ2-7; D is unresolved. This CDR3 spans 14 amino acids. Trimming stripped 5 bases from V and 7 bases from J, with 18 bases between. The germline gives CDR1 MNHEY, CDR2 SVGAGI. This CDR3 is CASSTPRPPLEQYF. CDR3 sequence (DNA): TGTGCCAGCAGTACCCCCCGCCCCCCGCTGGAGCAGTACTTC.

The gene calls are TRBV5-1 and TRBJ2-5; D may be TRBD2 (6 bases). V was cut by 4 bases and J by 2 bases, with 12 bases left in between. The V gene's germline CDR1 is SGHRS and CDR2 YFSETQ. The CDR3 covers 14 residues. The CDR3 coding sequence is TGCGCCAGCAGCCCCGGGAGAACACAAGAGACCCAGTACTTC. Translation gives CASSPGRTQETQYF.